Sequencing of this TCR beta chain was carried out in a study of T cells expressing NK-cell markers. Study overall: Repertoires of TCR beta were obtained from T cells sorted as CD3+CD56+NKG2C+, CD3+CD56+NKG2C- and CD3+CD56-NKG2C+.

One entry per CDR3 protein, without DNA, is what TCRdb gives after re-calling the 5' RACE reads. Its listing shows roughly 430,000 distinct CDR3 sequences. Study-wide results and caveats: Whether the expanded NKG2C+ T cell clones recognized HCMV remained unclear.

This CDR3 comprises 14 residues. Germline V gene data show CDR1 as LGHNA and CDR2 as YSLEER. On this clonotype itself: Its antigen is still unknown.

The genes are TRBV4-3 and TRBJ2-2. The origin of this receptor is a woman aged 18 to 75 in good health. The specimen sequenced was blood T cells: a sorted CD56 or NKG2C T cell subset, CD4+ or CD8+ T cells, or bulk PBMC T cells (not recorded which). The CDR3 loop reads CASGRSVNTGELFF.